Below are 29 T cell receptor beta chains sequenced from a single sample in a study of cytomegalovirus exposure and HLA in healthy donors. PCR used 60 Vbeta primers and 13 Jbeta primers. Sequencing used immunoSEQ multiplex PCR; TCRdb keeps in-frame clones, though not all of them. The table has some 140,000 clones, more than 75% seen once. Sequences were obtained from PBMCs. These receptors all come from a male donor in good health and CMV-seronegative.

The chain couples TRBV5-6 to TRBJ1-6, with D possibly TRBD1 on 6 matching bases. Germline CDR1 reads SGHDT; CDR2 reads YYEEEE. The V and J ends lost 2 bases and 4 bases respectively, with 10 bases between them. The CDR3 has 15 amino acids. The CDR3 nucleotides read TGTGCCAGCAGCTTCCGACAGGATTATAATTCACCCCTCCACTTT. Protein sequence: CASSFRQDYNSPLHF.

The rearrangement links TRBV5-1 to TRBJ1-1; D gene uncertain. The CDR3 spans 14 residues. Trimming removed 2 bases at V and 1 base at J, with 9 bases between. CDR1 is SGHRS and CDR2 is YFSETQ in the germline V gene. The CDR3 DNA reads TGCGCCAGCAGCTTAGGGAGGGCGAACACTGAAGCTTTCTTT. Its protein product is CASSLGRANTEAFF.

The chain recombines TRBV10-1 with TRBJ2-7; perhaps TRBD2 as D (6 bases). The V gene's germline CDR1 is WNHNN and CDR2 SYGVQD (reference sequence). This CDR3 is 12 amino acids long. The germline V and J ends were trimmed by 9 bases and 0 bases, with 9 bases remaining between them. The CDR3 region is CARGGSSYEQYF. The CDR3 region has the DNA TGCGCCAGGGGGGGAAGCTCCTACGAGCAGTACTTC.

The chain carries TRBV2 and TRBJ2-7; TRBD1 matches at 10 bases. Germline trimming cut 2 bases from V and 2 bases from J; bases unmatched to any gene: 3. The germline gives CDR1 SNHLY, CDR2 FYNNEI. This CDR3 region has 15 residues. The CDR3 spells CASSELGTGAYEQYF. For the CDR3, the DNA is TGTGCCAGCAGTGAACTCGGGACAGGGGCCTACGAGCAGTACTTC.

The V call is TRBV5-1, the J call TRBJ1-1; 10 bases agree with TRBD1. Germline V gives CDR1 SGHRS, CDR2 YFSETQ. The CDR3 spans 14 residues. Trimming cost V 5 bases and J 4 bases; bases outside gene matches: 5. The CDR3 coding sequence is TGCGCCAGCAGAACGGGACAGGGGAGCACTGAAGCTTTCTTT. It encodes CASRTGQGSTEAFF.

V gene TRBV30 combines with J gene TRBJ1-5; D is ambiguous. V was pared by 2 bases and J by 0 bases, with 5 bases between. Germline V gives CDR1 GTSNPN, CDR2 SVGIG (reference sequence). There are 13 residues in the CDR3. The CDR3 region is CAWSTDSNQPQHF. CDR3 sequence (DNA): TGTGCCTGGAGTACAGATAGCAATCAGCCCCAGCATTTT.

DNA of the CDR3: TGTGCCAGCAGCTTAGAAGGGGCCTTGGGATTGAACACTGAAGCTTTCTTT. Its protein is CASSLEGALGLNTEAFF. V and J are TRBV11-3 and TRBJ1-1, with D possibly matching TRBD1 (5 bases). Trimming stripped 0 bases from V and 0 bases from J, with 14 bases between. CDR3 length equals 17 residues. Germline CDR1 reads SGHNT; CDR2 reads YENEEA.

The chain combines TRBV15 with TRBJ2-7; 7 bases fit TRBD1. The germline V gene has CDR1 LNHNV and CDR2 YYDKDF (reference sequence). V lost 3 bases and J lost 1; bases outside the gene matches: 3. There are 14 residues in the CDR3. In DNA, the CDR3 is TGTGCCACCAGCAGTCCGGGACAGTCCTACGAGCAGTACTTC. Translation: CATSSPGQSYEQYF. Based on the CDR3 plus reference TRBV15 and TRBJ2-7, the full variable domain is DAMVIQNPRYQVTQFGKPVTLSCSQTLNHNVMYWYQQKSSQAPKLLFHYYDKDFNNEADTPDNFQSRRPNTSFCFLDIRSPGLGDTAMYLCATSSPGQSYEQYFGPGTRLTVT.

V and J are TRBV27 and TRBJ1-5; 10 bases are a match to TRBD1. Germline trimming cut 2 bases from V and 6 bases from J; bases unmatched to any gene: 4. Germline V gene lookup returns CDR1 MNHEY and CDR2 SMNVEV (reference sequence). This CDR3 region has 15 residues. CDR3 residues: CASSLGQGGGQPQHF. The CDR3 DNA reads TGTGCCAGCAGTTTAGGACAGGGGGGGGGTCAGCCCCAGCATTTT.

The genes are TRBV7-9 and TRBJ2-3; 12 positions match TRBD2. The V segment lost 1 base and the J segment 4 bases; nucleotides outside the gene matches: 9. CDR1 and CDR2 from the germline V gene are SEHNR and FQNEAQ (reference sequence). There are 18 residues in the CDR3. CDR3 residues: CASSLGPSGGARSDTQYF. CDR3 in DNA: TGTGCCAGCAGCTTAGGTCCTAGCGGGGGGGCCCGATCAGATACGCAGTATTTT.

The CDR3 reads CASTLTGAGYNEQFF. CDR3 nucleotides: TGTGCCAGCACCCTCACAGGGGCGGGATACAATGAGCAGTTCTTC. The rearrangement uses TRBV6-5 and TRBJ2-1; tentatively, D is TRBD1 (7 bases). The germline V gene encodes CDR1 MNHEY and CDR2 SVGAGI. V was trimmed by 7 bases and J by 4 bases, leaving 17 bases between them. The CDR3 covers 15 residues.

The rearrangement joins TRBV6-5 to TRBJ2-7, with D maybe TRBD1 (6 bases). The CDR3 length is 14 residues. Germline CDR1 and CDR2: MNHEY and SVGAGI. Trimming left V 5 bases short and J 4 bases short, with 15 bases between. The CDR3 spells CASSLSRDTYEQYF. CDR3 nucleotides: TGTGCCAGCAGTCTCAGCCGGGACACATACGAGCAGTACTTC.

This chain links TRBV5-4 with TRBJ2-2, with D possibly TRBD1 on 6 matching bases. V was clipped by 4 bases and J by 3 bases, with 13 bases between them. The germline CDR1 and CDR2 sequences are SGHNT and YYREEE (reference sequence). This CDR3 is built from 15 residues. The CDR3 region is CASSAQGKDTGELFF. The CDR3 DNA follows: TGTGCCAGCAGCGCGCAGGGGAAAGACACCGGGGAGCTGTTTTTT. Based on the CDR3 plus reference TRBV5-4 and TRBJ2-2, the full variable domain is ETGVTQSPTHLIKTRGQQVTLRCSSQSGHNTVSWYQQALGQGPQFIFQYYREEENGRGNFPPRFSGLQFPNYSSELNVNALELDDSALYLCASSAQGKDTGELFFGEGSRLTVL.

V and J are TRBV5-8 and TRBJ1-6; a weak D match, TRBD1 (6 bases). Germline CDR1 and CDR2: SGHTS and YDEGEE. V was trimmed by 0 bases and J by 10 bases, leaving 14 bases between them. There are 15 residues in the CDR3. The CDR3 region has the DNA TGTGCCAGCAGCTTGGTATGGCAGGGGAACTCACCCCTCCACTTT. This sequence encodes CASSLVWQGNSPLHF.

V is TRBV27 and J is TRBJ2-4, with no clear D. CDR1 is MNHEY and CDR2 is SMNVEV in the germline V gene (reference sequence). Trimming pared 8 bases from V and 0 bases from J, leaving 8 bases between. The CDR3 length is 13 residues. The CDR3 loop reads CASGEIAKNIQYF. In DNA form, the CDR3 reads TGTGCCAGCGGAGAGATAGCCAAAAACATTCAGTACTTC.

The chain combines TRBV4-3 with TRBJ1-3; a possible D gene is TRBD1 (6 bases). CDR3 size: 15 residues. Trimming shortened V by 0 bases and J by 2 bases, and 8 bases separated the two germline ends. Germline values: CDR1 LGHNA, CDR2 YSLEER. The CDR3 loop reads CASSQEGAPGNTIYF. Written as DNA, the CDR3 is TGCGCCAGCAGCCAAGAGGGGGCACCTGGAAACACCATATATTTT.

In nucleotides, the CDR3 is TGTGCCAGCAGCCTAAGTAAGGGACTAGCATTTGAAGAGCAGTACTTC. Amino acid sequence: CASSLSKGLAFEEQYF. The chain links TRBV7-9 to TRBJ2-7; TRBD2 agrees at 9 bases. The germline gives CDR1 SEHNR, CDR2 FQNEAQ (reference sequence). Germline trimming cut 5 bases from V and 7 bases from J; bases unmatched to any gene: 15. The CDR3 is 16 residues long.

The V call is TRBV9, the J call TRBJ2-7; weak D call: TRBD2 (6 bases). V lost 4 bases, J lost 3 bases, and 14 bases lay in between. Per germline, CDR1 SGDLS and CDR2 YYNGEE. The CDR3 contains 14 residues. The CDR3 here is CASSRNGGNYEQYF. DNA of the CDR3: TGTGCCAGCAGCCGCAACGGGGGAAACTACGAGCAGTACTTC.

V gene TRBV5-4 combines with J gene TRBJ1-1, with 7 bases that match TRBD1. J was trimmed by 1 base and V by 4 bases; bases with no gene match: 7. This CDR3 is built from 15 residues. CDR1 is SGHNT, CDR2 YYREEE, per germline (reference sequence). The chain's CDR3 is CASSGTDTGNTEAFF. The CDR3 DNA reads as TGTGCCAGCAGCGGGACAGACACCGGGAACACTGAAGCTTTCTTT.

V and J are TRBV10-1 and TRBJ2-2, with 12 bases lining up with TRBD2. With V trimmed by 5 bases and J by 6 bases, 4 bases remained unmatched. The CDR3 is 15 residues long. Germline CDR1 and CDR2: WNHNN and SYGVQD (reference sequence). The CDR3 region has the DNA TGCGCCAGCAGTCCTAGCGGGGGGGCCCCCGGGGAGCTGTTTTTT. Protein: CASSPSGGAPGELFF.

The chain joins TRBV18 to TRBJ2-3, with 10 bases that match TRBD2. Germline values: CDR1 KGHSH, CDR2 LQKENI. The CDR3 consists of 15 residues. The J segment lost 1 base and the V segment lost 3 bases, leaving 1 base of the junction unmatched. The chain's CDR3 is CASSPTSGGTDTQYF. Written as DNA, the CDR3 is TGTGCCAGCTCACCTACTAGCGGGGGCACAGATACGCAGTATTTT.

This clone appeared once. The J gene is TRBJ1-4, the V gene TRBV27; weak D call: TRBD1 (5 bases). V gave up 7 bases and J gave up 1 base, with 10 bases separating them. The CDR3 consists of 14 residues. Germline CDR1 MNHEY, CDR2 SMNVEV (reference sequence). The CDR3 DNA sequence: TGTGCCAGCAAACCGGGACTAACTAATGAAAAACTGTTTTTT. Translating it yields CASKPGLTNEKLFF.

The rearrangement uses TRBV30 and TRBJ2-5; D is unclear. The last part of the DNA fits TRBJ2-7 better; the J call may be wrong. The CDR3 runs 14 residues. Germline V gives CDR1 GTSNPN, CDR2 SVGIG (reference sequence). As DNA, the CDR3 is TGTGCCTGGAGTGTAGGCGGCAACTCCTACGAGCAGTACTTC. Translated: CAWSVGGNSYEQYF.

The J gene is TRBJ1-1, the V gene TRBV10-1; a possible D gene is TRBD1 (6 bases). Germline lookup yields CDR1 WNHNN and CDR2 SYGVQD (reference sequence). CDR3 length equals 13 residues. The V end lost 4 bases, the J end lost 2 bases, and 8 bases lay between the germline ends. This CDR3 reads CASSAQGNTEAFF. The CDR3 region has the DNA TGCGCCAGCAGTGCACAGGGCAACACTGAAGCTTTCTTT.

This clone was observed once. The rearrangement links TRBV5-1 to TRBJ2-5, with 7 bases fitting TRBD2. The V gene end was trimmed by 7 bases and the J gene end by 1 base; junction bases not matched to a gene: 4. CDR1 SGHRS and CDR2 YFSETQ come from the germline V gene. CDR3 length: 13 residues. This CDR3 is CASGGGIQETQYF. CDR3 nucleotides: TGCGCCAGCGGGGGGGGGATCCAAGAGACCCAGTACTTC.

This clone occurred a few times. The V call is TRBV2, the J call TRBJ1-1; perhaps TRBD1 as D (6 bases). Germline V gene data show CDR1 as SNHLY and CDR2 as FYNNEI. The CDR3 has 13 residues. The ends were cut back, 0 bases at V and 9 bases at J, with 11 bases in the middle. CDR3 sequence (DNA): TGTGCCAGCAGTGAAGCGAGGGGGTGGCAAGCTTTCTTT. This codes for CASSEARGWQAFF.

The V and J genes are TRBV5-1 and TRBJ2-3; TRBD1 matches 10 bases. The germline V gene encodes CDR1 SGHRS and CDR2 YFSETQ. With V trimmed by 6 bases and J by 3 bases, 4 bases remained unmatched. The CDR3 extends over 14 amino acids. CDR3 residues: CASIPGQGTDTQYF. The CDR3 DNA is TGCGCCAGCATACCGGGACAGGGGACAGATACGCAGTATTTT. Full variable domain (remainder filled in from reference TRBV5-1 and TRBJ2-3): KAGVTQTPRYLIKTRGQQVTLSCSPISGHRSVSWYQQTPGQGLQFLFEYFSETQRNKGNFPGRFSGRQFSNSRSEMNVSTLELGDSALYLCASIPGQGTDTQYFGPGTRLTVL.

V is TRBV7-2 and J is TRBJ1-4; TRBD1 is a possible D gene (5 bases). Deletions cut 0 bases from V and 7 bases from J, with 9 bases between. Germline V gives CDR1 SGHTA, CDR2 FQGNSA. This CDR3 region has 14 residues. The CDR3 protein is CASSLAGAREKLFF. The CDR3 coding sequence is TGTGCCAGCAGCTTAGCAGGGGCACGTGAAAAACTGTTTTTT.

The CDR3 DNA follows: TGTGCCAGCAGTCCCGGGACAGGGGAGGCCTACGAGCAGTACTTC. Protein product: CASSPGTGEAYEQYF. The chain couples TRBV27 to TRBJ2-7; 10 bases agree with TRBD1. V lost 5 bases, J lost 2 bases, and 6 bases stayed unmatched. Germline V gene data show CDR1 as MNHEY and CDR2 as SMNVEV (reference sequence). This CDR3 contains 15 residues.